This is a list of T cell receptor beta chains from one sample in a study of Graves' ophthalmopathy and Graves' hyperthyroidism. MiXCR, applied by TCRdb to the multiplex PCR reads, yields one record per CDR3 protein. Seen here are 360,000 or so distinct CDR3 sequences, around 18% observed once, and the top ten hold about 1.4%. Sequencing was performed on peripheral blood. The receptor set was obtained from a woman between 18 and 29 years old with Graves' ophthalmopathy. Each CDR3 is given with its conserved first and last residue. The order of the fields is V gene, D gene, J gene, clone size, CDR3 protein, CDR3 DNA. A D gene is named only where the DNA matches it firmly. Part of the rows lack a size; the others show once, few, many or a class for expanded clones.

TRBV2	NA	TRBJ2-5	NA	CASSEAEHRVVGSETQYF	TGTGCCAGCAGTGAAGCCGAACACAGGGTAGTGGGTAGCGAGACCCAGTACTTC
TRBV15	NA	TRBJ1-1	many	CATSRGLTGNTEAFF	TGTGCCACCAGCAGAGGCCTGACAGGGAACACTGAAGCTTTCTTT
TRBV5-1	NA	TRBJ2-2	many	CASSLEAGEDGELFF	TGCGCCAGCAGCTTGGAGGCAGGGGAGGACGGGGAGCTGTTTTTT
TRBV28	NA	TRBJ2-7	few	CASSSGIQIYEQYF	TGTGCCAGCAGTTCCGGGATTCAGATCTACGAGCAGTACTTC
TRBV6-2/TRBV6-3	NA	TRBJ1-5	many	CASTPRSLGNQPQHF	TGTGCCAGCACCCCACGGTCCCTGGGCAATCAGCCCCAGCATTTT
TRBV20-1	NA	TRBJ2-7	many	CSASSPQYEQYF	TGCAGTGCTTCCTCCCCCCAGTACGAGCAGTACTTC
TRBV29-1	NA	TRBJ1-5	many	CSVVSGHNQPQHF	TGCAGCGTTGTTTCAGGGCATAATCAGCCCCAGCATTTT
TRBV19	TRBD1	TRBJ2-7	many	CASSIAGGAAYEQYF	TGTGCCAGTAGTATAGCAGGGGGCGCCGCCTACGAGCAGTACTTC
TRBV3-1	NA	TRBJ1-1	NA	CASSTVPHTGYLRTFF	TGTGCCAGCAGCACTGTCCCTCATACAGGCTACTTGAGAACTTTCTTT
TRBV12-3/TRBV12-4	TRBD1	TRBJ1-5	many	CASSRDRGQPQHF	TGTGCCAGCAGCCGCGACAGGGGGCAGCCCCAGCATTTT
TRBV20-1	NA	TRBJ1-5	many	CSARRAGSGRHGNQPQHF	TGCAGTGCTAGGCGGGCAGGGAGCGGGCGACACGGCAATCAGCCCCAGCATTTT
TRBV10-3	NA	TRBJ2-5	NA	CAIRKGTEQETQYF	TGTGCCATCAGGAAGGGGACGGAACAAGAGACCCAGTACTTC
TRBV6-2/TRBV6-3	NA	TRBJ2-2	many	CASRGPRQSNTGELFF	TGTGCCAGCAGGGGGCCGAGACAGTCGAACACCGGGGAGCTGTTTTTT
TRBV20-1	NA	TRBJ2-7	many	CSARAGIGQYF	TGCAGTGCTAGAGCCGGTATTGGGCAGTACTTC
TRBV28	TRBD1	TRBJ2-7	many	CASSPTPGQEPYEQYF	TGTGCCAGCAGCCCCACTCCGGGACAGGAACCCTACGAGCAGTACTTC
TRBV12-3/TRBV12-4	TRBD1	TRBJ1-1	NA	CASTRDRVKVTEAFF	TGTGCCAGCACCAGGGACAGGGTAAAAGTCACTGAAGCTTTCTTT
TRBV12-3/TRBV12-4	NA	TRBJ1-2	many	CASSLESYGYTF	TGTGCCAGCAGTTTGGAGTCCTATGGCTACACCTTC
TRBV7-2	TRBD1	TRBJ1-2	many	CASSHLDRGHYGYTF	TGTGCCAGCAGCCACCTGGACAGGGGGCACTATGGCTACACCTTC
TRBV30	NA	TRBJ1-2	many	CAWNYRNYGYTF	TGTGCCTGGAACTACAGGAACTATGGCTACACCTTC
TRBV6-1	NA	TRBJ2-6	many	CASIDGAAGANVLTF	TGTGCCAGCATCGATGGGGCGGCTGGGGCCAACGTCCTGACTTTC
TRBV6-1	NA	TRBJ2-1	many	CASKLGVDEQFF	TGTGCCAGCAAGCTAGGGGTGGATGAGCAGTTCTTC
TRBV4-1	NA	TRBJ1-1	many	CASSQEAMNTEAFF	TGCGCCAGCAGCCAGGAGGCAATGAACACTGAAGCTTTCTTT
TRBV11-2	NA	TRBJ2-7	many	CASSIMRGNYEQYF	TGTGCCAGCAGCATTATGAGGGGGAACTACGAGCAGTACTTC
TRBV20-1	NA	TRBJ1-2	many	CSARGHAGYGYTF	TGCAGTGCTAGGGGACACGCGGGATATGGCTACACCTTC
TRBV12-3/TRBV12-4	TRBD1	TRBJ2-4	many	CASRKLGQVDENIQYF	TGTGCCAGCAGAAAATTGGGACAGGTAGATGAAAACATTCAGTACTTC
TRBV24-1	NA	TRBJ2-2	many	CATSQKRTPNTGELFF	TGTGCCACCAGTCAAAAGCGGACACCGAACACCGGGGAGCTGTTTTTT
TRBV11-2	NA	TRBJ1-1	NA	CASSSHRGAGTEAFF	TGTGCCAGCAGTTCCCATCGGGGGGCAGGCACTGAAGCTTTCTTT
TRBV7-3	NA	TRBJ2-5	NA	CASSLRAGQETQYF	TGTGCCAGCAGTTTGAGGGCAGGCCAAGAGACCCAGTACTTC
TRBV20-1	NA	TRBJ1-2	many	CSAPKGDHNYGYTF	TGCAGTGCCCCGAAGGGGGACCATAACTATGGCTACACCTTC
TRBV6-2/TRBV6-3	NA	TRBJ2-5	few	CASSYSGTYGRETQYF	TGTGCCAGCAGTTACTCTGGGACCTACGGACGAGAGACCCAGTACTTC
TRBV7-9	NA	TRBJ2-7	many	CASSLYRDEQYF	TGTGCCAGCAGCTTATACAGGGATGAGCAGTACTTC
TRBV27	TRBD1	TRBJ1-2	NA	CASSRDSRYGYTF	TGTGCCAGCAGTCGGGACAGCCGCTATGGCTACACCTTC
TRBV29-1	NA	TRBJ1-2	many	CSVEDRYYGYTF	TGCAGCGTAGAAGACAGGTACTATGGCTACACCTTC
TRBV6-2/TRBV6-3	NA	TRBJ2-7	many	CASRSLYREGAYEQYF	TGTGCCAGCAGGAGCCTATACAGGGAAGGCGCCTACGAGCAGTACTTC
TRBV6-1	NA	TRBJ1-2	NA	CASSLGLGAYGYTF	TGTGCCAGCAGTCTGGGACTGGGAGCCTATGGCTACACCTTC
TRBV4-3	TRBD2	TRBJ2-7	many	CASSRAGGSSYEQYF	TGCGCCAGCAGCCGAGCGGGAGGTAGCTCCTACGAGCAGTACTTC
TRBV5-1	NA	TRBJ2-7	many	CASSLGREQYF	TGTGCCAGCAGCTTAGGCAGAGAGCAGTACTTC
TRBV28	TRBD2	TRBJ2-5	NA	CASSRRGGGEAQYF	TGTGCCAGCTCGCGCAGGGGCGGGGGGGAGGCCCAGTACTTC
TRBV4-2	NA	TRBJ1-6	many	CASSQDGASSYNSPLHF	TGTGCCAGCAGCCAAGATGGAGCGAGCTCCTATAATTCACCCCTCCACTTT
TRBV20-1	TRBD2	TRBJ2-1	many	CSARSGSSDEQFF	TGCAGTGCTAGGAGCGGGAGTAGTGATGAGCAGTTCTTC
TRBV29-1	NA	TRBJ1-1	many	CSVELRTVDTEAFF	TGCAGCGTTGAGCTAAGGACAGTGGACACTGAAGCTTTCTTT
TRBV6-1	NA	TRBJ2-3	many	CASSEGQGPDTQYF	TGTGCCAGCAGTGAAGGTCAGGGTCCAGATACGCAGTATTTT
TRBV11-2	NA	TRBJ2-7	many	CASSLGGRTLVSYEQYF	TGTGCCAGCAGCTTGGGGGGGCGGACGTTGGTTTCCTACGAGCAGTACTTC
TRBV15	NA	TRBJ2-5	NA	CATSDDRKETQYF	TGTGCCACCAGCGACGACAGGAAAGAGACCCAGTACTTC
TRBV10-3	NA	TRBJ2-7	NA	CAIDPSYRYEQYF	TGTGCCATCGACCCTAGTTATAGATACGAGCAGTACTTC
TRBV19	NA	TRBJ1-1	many	CASNVWRMTEAFF	TGTGCCAGTAACGTGTGGAGGATGACTGAAGCTTTCTTT
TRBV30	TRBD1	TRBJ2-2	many	CAWKRQGNTGELFF	TGTGCCTGGAAGAGACAGGGGAACACCGGGGAGCTGTTTTTT
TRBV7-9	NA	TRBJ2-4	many	CASNFADTYPDIQYF	TGTGCCAGCAATTTCGCGGACACCTACCCGGACATTCAGTACTTC
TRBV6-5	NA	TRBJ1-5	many	CASSSGEENQPQHF	TGTGCCAGCAGTTCCGGGGAGGAAAATCAGCCCCAGCATTTT
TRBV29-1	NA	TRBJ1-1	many	CSVVGRAGRMNTEAFF	TGCAGCGTGGTCGGAAGGGCAGGGAGGATGAACACTGAAGCTTTCTTT
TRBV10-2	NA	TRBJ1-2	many	CASSESKGPGGYTF	TGCGCCAGCAGTGAGTCGAAGGGGCCCGGAGGCTACACCTTC
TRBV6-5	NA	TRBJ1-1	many	CASSWRGGQVEAFF	TGTGCCAGCAGTTGGCGCGGGGGGCAGGTGGAAGCTTTCTTT
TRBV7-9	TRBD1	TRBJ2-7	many	CASSSGQGGEQYF	TGTGCCAGCAGCTCCGGACAGGGCGGCGAGCAGTACTTC
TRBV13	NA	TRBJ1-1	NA	CASSGPSGANTEAFF	TGTGCCAGCAGCGGTCCGAGTGGGGCGAACACTGAAGCTTTCTTT
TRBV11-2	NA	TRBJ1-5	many	CASSTPNQPQHF	TGTGCCAGCAGCACACCTAATCAGCCCCAGCATTTT
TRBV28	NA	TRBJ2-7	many	CASSLITVTYEQYF	TGTGCCAGCAGTTTAATAACAGTAACCTACGAGCAGTACTTC
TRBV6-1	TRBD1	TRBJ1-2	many	CASRGTGLFYGYTF	TGTGCCAGCAGGGGGACAGGACTCTTCTATGGCTACACCTTC
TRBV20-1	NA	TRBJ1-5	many	CGATDLDREVGQPQHF	TGCGGTGCAACAGACCTAGACAGAGAGGTCGGTCAGCCCCAGCATTTT
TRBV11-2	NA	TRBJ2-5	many	CASGKRRQETQYF	TGTGCCAGCGGGAAGAGAAGGCAAGAGACCCAGTACTTC